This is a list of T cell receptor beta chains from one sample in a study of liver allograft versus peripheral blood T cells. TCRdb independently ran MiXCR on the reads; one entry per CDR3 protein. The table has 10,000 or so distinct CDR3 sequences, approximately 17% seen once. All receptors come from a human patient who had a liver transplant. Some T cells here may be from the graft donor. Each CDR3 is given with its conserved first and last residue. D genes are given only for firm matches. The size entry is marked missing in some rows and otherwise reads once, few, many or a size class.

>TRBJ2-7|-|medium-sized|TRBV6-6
CASSYSSRSGGHEQYF
TGTGCCAGCAGTTACTCTTCACGATCGGGTGGACACGAGCAGTACTTC
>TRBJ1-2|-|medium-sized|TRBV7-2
CASSLVERALKDGYTF
TGTGCCAGCAGCTTAGTTGAGAGGGCGCTGAAAGATGGCTACACCTTC
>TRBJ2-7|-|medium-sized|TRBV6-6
CASSRWGQGHRGIYEQYF
TGTGCCAGCAGCCGTTGGGGGCAGGGGCACCGGGGGATCTACGAGCAGTACTTC
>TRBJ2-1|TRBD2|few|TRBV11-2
CASSFPTSGEKFF
TGTGCCAGCAGCTTCCCTACCAGCGGGGAGAAGTTCTTC
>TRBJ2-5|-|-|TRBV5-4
CASSPERGARETQYF
TGTGCCAGCAGCCCGGAGAGGGGCGCGAGGGAGACCCAGTACTTC
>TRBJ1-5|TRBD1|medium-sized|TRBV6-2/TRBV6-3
CASSFRGFGNQPQHF
TGTGCCAGCAGTTTCAGGGGGTTTGGCAATCAGCCCCAGCATTTT
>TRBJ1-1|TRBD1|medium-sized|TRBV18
CASSQTATGGNTEAFF
TGTGCCAGCTCACAGACCGCGACAGGGGGAAACACTGAAGCTTTCTTT
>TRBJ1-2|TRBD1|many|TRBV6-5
CASSFYNRGNYGYTF
TGTGCCAGCAGTTTCTACAACAGGGGTAACTATGGCTACACCTTC
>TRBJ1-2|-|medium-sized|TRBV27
CASSQGGGDYGYTF
TGTGCCAGCAGTCAAGGGGGGGGGGACTATGGCTACACCTTC
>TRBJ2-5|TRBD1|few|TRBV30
CAWSDRDETQYF
TGTGCCTGGTCGGACAGGGACGAGACCCAGTACTTC
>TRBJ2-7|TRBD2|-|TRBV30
CAWRTRVYEQYF
TGTGCTTGGAGGACTAGGGTTTACGAGCAGTACTTC
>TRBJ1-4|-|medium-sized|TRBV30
CAWSPDSLEKLFF
TGTGCCTGGAGTCCCGACAGTCTCGAAAAACTGTTTTTT
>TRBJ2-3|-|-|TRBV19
CASSNTRVDTQYF
TGTGCCAGTAGTAACACTAGAGTAGATACGCAGTATTTT
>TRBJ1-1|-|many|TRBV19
CASIDLRGAVNTEAFF
TGTGCCAGTATAGACCTCAGGGGCGCGGTGAACACTGAAGCTTTCTTT
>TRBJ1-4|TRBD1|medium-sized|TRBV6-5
CASSYSRQGTGEKLFF
TGTGCCAGCAGTTACTCTCGACAGGGGACGGGAGAAAAACTGTTTTTT
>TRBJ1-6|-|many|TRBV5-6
CASTFYNSYNSPLHF
TGTGCCAGCACCTTCTATAACTCCTATAATTCACCCCTCCACTTT
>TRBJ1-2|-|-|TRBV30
CAWTLGGGYGYTF
TGTGCCTGGACCCTCGGGGGTGGCTATGGCTACACCTTC
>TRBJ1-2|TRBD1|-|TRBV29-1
CSVERTGFSNYGYTF
TGCAGCGTTGAGAGGACAGGGTTTTCTAACTATGGCTACACCTTC
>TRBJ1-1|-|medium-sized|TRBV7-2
CASSVQGSNTEAFF
TGTGCCAGCAGCGTACAGGGATCGAACACTGAAGCTTTCTTT
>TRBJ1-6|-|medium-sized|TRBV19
CASSPNRIRSYNSPLHF
TGTGCCAGTAGTCCGAACAGGATCAGATCCTATAATTCACCCCTCCACTTT
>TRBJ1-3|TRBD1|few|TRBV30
CAWASGQVYGNTIYF
TGTGCCTGGGCCTCCGGACAGGTTTATGGAAACACCATATATTTT
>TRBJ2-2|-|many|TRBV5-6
CASSMTRNTGELFF
TGTGCCAGCAGCATGACTAGGAACACCGGGGAGCTGTTTTTT
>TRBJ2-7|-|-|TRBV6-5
CASSYRDGVEQYF
TGTGCCAGCAGCTACAGGGATGGCGTCGAGCAGTACTTC
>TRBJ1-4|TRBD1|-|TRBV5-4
CASSSQQGPGEKLFF
TGTGCCAGCAGCTCCCAACAGGGGCCGGGTGAAAAACTGTTTTTT
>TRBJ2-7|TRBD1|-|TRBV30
CAWSSTGQVTYEQYF
TGTGCCTGGAGTTCCACCGGACAGGTGACCTACGAGCAGTACTTC
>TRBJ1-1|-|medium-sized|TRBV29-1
CSVEDRRGGGTEAFF
TGCAGCGTTGAAGATCGGCGCGGGGGGGGCACTGAAGCTTTCTTT
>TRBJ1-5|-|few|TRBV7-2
CASSLGGGGNQPQHF
TGTGCCAGCAGCTTAGGGGGCGGGGGCAATCAGCCCCAGCATTTT
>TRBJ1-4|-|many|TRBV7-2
CASSSGPATNEKLFF
TGTGCCAGCAGCTCCGGACCGGCAACTAATGAAAAACTGTTTTTT
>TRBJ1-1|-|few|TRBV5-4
CASSFGPMIANTEAFF
TGTGCCAGCAGCTTTGGACCGATGATTGCGAACACTGAAGCTTTCTTT
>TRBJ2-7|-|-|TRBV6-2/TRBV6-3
CASSPRVFSYEQYF
TGTGCCAGCAGCCCCAGGGTGTTCTCCTACGAGCAGTACTTC
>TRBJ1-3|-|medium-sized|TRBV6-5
CASSRDFVSGNTIYF
TGTGCCAGCAGCCGGGACTTCGTCTCTGGAAACACCATATATTTT
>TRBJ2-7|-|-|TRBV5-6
CASSSRWYIGSYEQYF
TGTGCCAGCAGCTCCCGCTGGTATATCGGCTCCTACGAGCAGTACTTC
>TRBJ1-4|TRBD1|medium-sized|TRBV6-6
CASSDLQGANEKLFF
TGTGCCAGCAGTGATCTACAGGGGGCGAATGAAAAACTGTTTTTT
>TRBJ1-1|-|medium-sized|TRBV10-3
CAISESRDNTEAFF
TGTGCCATCAGTGAGTCCCGAGATAACACTGAAGCTTTCTTT
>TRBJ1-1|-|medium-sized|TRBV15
CATSAGPGSYTEAFF
TGTGCCACTTCGGCAGGGCCGGGATCCTACACTGAAGCTTTCTTT
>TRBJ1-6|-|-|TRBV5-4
CASSRSGALGYSPLHF
TGTGCCAGCAGCAGGAGCGGCGCCTTGGGGTATTCACCCCTCCACTTT
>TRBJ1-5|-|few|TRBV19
CASGRVPSDNQPQHF
TGTGCCAGTGGGAGGGTACCAAGTGACAATCAGCCCCAGCATTTT
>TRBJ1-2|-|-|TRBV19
CASRPWGGDYGYTF
TGTGCCAGTAGACCTTGGGGGGGCGACTATGGCTACACCTTC
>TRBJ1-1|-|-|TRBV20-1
CSARSRLGNTEAFF
TGCAGTGCTAGAAGTAGGTTGGGGAACACTGAAGCTTTCTTT